The 17 T cell receptor beta chains reported below all come from one sample, sequenced in a study of Graves' ophthalmopathy and Graves' hyperthyroidism. Amplification of the TCR beta CDR3 regions used RNA transcripts (as template). HTBI primers were employed in first-round RT-PCR, then a second-round multiplex PCR followed. TCRdb analysed the multiplex PCR reads with MiXCR anew, one entry per CDR3 protein. Among 680,000 or so distinct CDR3 sequences listed, 22% were seen once. Sequencing was carried out using peripheral blood. The source is a woman aged 18-29 years with stable Graves' hyperthyroidism. Some clones in this sample may be carry-over from other donors' samples.

There are a few counts of this clonotype. The genes are TRBV19 and TRBJ1-5; no reliable D call. The CDR3 is 14 amino acids. Germline lookup yields CDR1 LNHDA and CDR2 SQIVND (reference sequence). The V gene lost 7 bases and the J gene lost 3 bases, with 13 bases spanning the gap. DNA for the CDR3: TGTGCCAGTAAGGAGCGGCAGTTCAATCAGCCCCAGCATTTT. It encodes CASKERQFNQPQHF.

V gene TRBV6-1 combines with J gene TRBJ1-2; maybe TRBD1 (5 bases). Germline CDR1 is MNHNS and CDR2 is SASEGT. Trimming removed 1 base from V and 8 bases from J, with 11 bases in between. This CDR3 is built from 13 residues. The CDR3 is CASSEVNRSGYTF. The CDR3 coding sequence is TGTGCCAGCAGTGAAGTCAACAGGAGCGGCTACACCTTC.

This clonotype was found many times. This sequence joins TRBV28 and TRBJ2-7, with D perhaps TRBD1 or TRBD2 (5 bases each). The CDR3 covers 14 residues. V shed 5 bases and J shed 6 bases, with 17 bases lying between them. Germline V gives CDR1 MDHEN, CDR2 SYDVKM. The CDR3 sequence is CASSRTPLRGEQYF. CDR3 DNA sequence: TGTGCCAGCAGTAGGACACCCCTCCGGGGCGAGCAGTACTTC.

V is TRBV30 and J is TRBJ1-2; D is undetermined. V dropped 0 bases and J dropped 6 bases, with 17 bases sitting between them. CDR3 size: 15 residues. Looked up from germline, CDR1 is GTSNPN and CDR2 is SVGIG (reference sequence). CDR3 sequence reads: CAWSVPHGVTDGYTF. Here the CDR3 DNA reads TGTGCCTGGAGTGTACCCCATGGGGTAACAGATGGCTACACCTTC.

This chain joins TRBV6-1 and TRBJ1-5; D is possibly TRBD1 (5 bases). Germline CDR1 MNHNS, CDR2 SASEGT. The CDR3 has 15 amino acids. Trimming took off 6 bases at V and 6 bases at J, with 18 bases between the two ends. For the CDR3, the DNA is TGTGCCAGCAGCCGCGATTCCAGGGTCCCTCAGCCCCAGCATTTT. Amino acids: CASSRDSRVPQPQHF.

The sample holds many counts of this clonotype. The V call is TRBV12-3 or TRBV12-4, the J call TRBJ1-2; TRBD1 agrees at 9 bases. The length of the CDR3 is 15 residues. After removal of 1 base from V and 3 bases from J, the junction contained 3 bases not matched to a gene. CDR3 loop: CASSLVGTGHYGYTF. The CDR3 DNA is TGTGCCAGCAGTTTAGTCGGGACAGGGCACTATGGCTACACCTTC.

V gene TRBV11-3 combines with J gene TRBJ2-2, with D unclear. The CDR3 totals 14 residues. Germline V CDR1 and CDR2: SGHNT, YENEEA. The V gene lost 5 bases and the J gene lost 5 bases, with 12 bases spanning the gap. The CDR3, as DNA: TGTGCCAGCAGCCCCACTTTGGAAACCGGGGAGCTGTTTTTT. It translates to CASSPTLETGELFF.

The rearrangement uses TRBV28 and TRBJ1-6; possible D gene TRBD1, 6 bases. Germline assignment: CDR1 MDHEN and CDR2 SYDVKM. The CDR3 runs 14 residues. V was pared by 3 bases and J by 10 bases, with 13 bases between. The CDR3 spells CASSFLQGPSPLHF. CDR3 in DNA: TGTGCCAGCAGTTTTTTACAGGGCCCATCACCCCTCCACTTT.

In its sample, this clonotype was seen many times. The rearrangement uses TRBV10-1 and TRBJ2-5; 9 bases agree with TRBD2. Germline loops: CDR1 WNHNN, CDR2 SYGVQD (reference sequence). The CDR3 contains 15 residues. Germline trimming cut 3 bases from V and 2 bases from J; bases unmatched to any gene: 4. CDR3 sequence reads: CASSESSGGQETQYF. The CDR3 nucleotides read TGCGCCAGCAGTGAATCGAGCGGGGGGCAAGAGACCCAGTACTTC.

This clonotype appeared many times. The CDR3 DNA reads as TGCAGTGCTAGCACAGCTTATGGCTACACCTTC. Amino acids: CSASTAYGYTF. The chain combines TRBV20-1 with TRBJ1-2; D unclear. The V gene lost 3 bases and the J gene lost 5 bases, with 7 bases spanning the gap. The CDR3 loop spans 11 amino acids. The V gene's germline CDR1 is DFQATT and CDR2 SNEGSKA (reference sequence).

There are many counts of this clonotype. The rearrangement joins TRBV5-1 to TRBJ1-2, with D unclear. This CDR3 has 15 residues. In germline, CDR1 is SGHRS, CDR2 YFSETQ. V was shortened by 1 base and J by 7 bases, with 17 bases between the two germline ends. The DNA for the CDR3 is TGCGCCAGCAGCTTGTTGCTGGGAGACTGGGGTGGCTACACCTTC. It specifies CASSLLLGDWGGYTF.

The chain joins TRBV15 to TRBJ1-5; D is undetermined. This CDR3 is 12 amino acids long. V was pared by 3 bases and J by 7 bases, with 7 bases between. CDR1 LNHNV and CDR2 YYDKDF come from the germline V gene (reference sequence). In nucleotides, the CDR3 is TGTGCCACCAGCAGGAAGGAACAGCCCCAGCATTTT. Encoded protein: CATSRKEQPQHF.

This clonotype was detected only a few times. The V and J genes are TRBV3-1 and TRBJ2-7; D is tentatively TRBD1 or TRBD2 (5 bases each). Germline V gene data show CDR1 as LGHDT and CDR2 as YNNKEL (reference sequence). The CDR3 sequence is 13 residues long. V was pared by 4 bases and J by 5 bases, with 12 bases between. Here the CDR3 reads CASSRGRFDEQYF. The CDR3 DNA reads as TGTGCCAGCAGCCGGGGACGATTCGACGAGCAGTACTTC.

The chain employs TRBV27 and TRBJ1-1; 9 bases align to TRBD1. This CDR3 has 13 residues. Losses at the gene ends were 5 bases for V and 11 bases for J; bases not matched to a gene: 9. Germline CDR1 MNHEY, CDR2 SMNVEV (reference sequence). CDR3: CASSRGQGMSAFF. The CDR3 DNA follows: TGTGCCAGCAGTCGTGGACAGGGGATGTCGGCTTTCTTT.

This chain uses TRBV29-1 with TRBJ1-3; unclear D gene. Trimming stripped 6 bases from V and 4 bases from J, with 13 bases between. The CDR3 consists of 13 residues. The germline gives CDR1 SQVTM, CDR2 ANQGSEA. The CDR3 DNA sequence: TGCAGCGTCATAATGGGCGCAGGAAACACCATATATTTT. Residues: CSVIMGAGNTIYF.

This clonotype was counted many times. The V call is TRBV3-1, the J call TRBJ2-5, with a possible D match to TRBD1 (6 bases). This CDR3 is built from 17 residues. V was clipped by 0 bases and J by 2 bases, with 16 bases between them. Germline lookup yields CDR1 LGHDT and CDR2 YNNKEL (reference sequence). CDR3 amino acids: CASSQEITGSGQETQYF. The CDR3, as DNA: TGTGCCAGCAGCCAAGAGATCACAGGGTCAGGGCAAGAGACCCAGTACTTC.

This clonotype has at least ten counts. V gene TRBV7-2 combines with J gene TRBJ2-7, with 14 positions matching TRBD2. The V segment lost 5 bases and the J segment 12 bases; nucleotides outside the gene matches: 9. This CDR3 contains 14 residues. Germline V gene sequence: CDR1 SGHTA, CDR2 FQGNSA. CDR3 nucleotides: TGTGCCAGCAGCGTAGGGACTAGCGGGAGTAAAAGGTACTTC. Encoded protein: CASSVGTSGSKRYF. Full variable domain (remainder filled in from reference TRBV7-2 and TRBJ2-7): GAGVSQSPSNKVTEKGKDVELRCDPISGHTALYWYRQSLGQGLEFLIYFQGNSAPDKSGLPSDRFSAERTGGSVSTLTIQRTQQEDSAVYLCASSVGTSGSKRYFGPGTRLTVT.